These T cell receptor beta chains were read from a single sample in a study of molecular identifiers for immune sequencing clone quantification. TCRdb reprocessed the PCR reads with MiXCR, giving one entry per CDR3 protein. The data hold a few hundred thousand distinct CDR3 sequences, with roughly 24% observed a single time. The specimen sequenced was naive CD8+ T cells from blood, with Jurkat cell RNA spiked in. These receptors came from a human donor in good health. Some libraries in this study had Jurkat cell RNA spiked in. Both conserved end residues are part of each CDR3. A D gene is named only where the DNA matches it firmly. Where a row states a size, it is once, few, many or the class of an expanded clone; other rows omit it.

v_gene	d_gene	j_gene	abundance	CDR3aa	CDR3nt
TRBV2	NA	TRBJ2-7	NA	CASRWGGATSYEQYF	TGTGCCAGCAGGTGGGGTGGGGCCACCTCCTACGAGCAGTACTTC
TRBV11-2	TRBD2	TRBJ2-5	few	CASSSTVGTSRLETQYF	TGTGCCAGCAGCTCCACGGTCGGGACTAGCAGGTTGGAGACCCAGTACTTC
TRBV20-1	TRBD1	TRBJ1-1	NA	CSAREVGGLTEAFF	TGCAGTGCTAGAGAAGTAGGGGGCTTGACTGAAGCTTTCTTT
TRBV5-1	NA	TRBJ2-5	few	CASSLAQPYQETQYF	TGCGCCAGCAGCTTGGCTCAGCCGTACCAAGAGACCCAGTACTTC
TRBV29-1	NA	TRBJ1-2	many	CSVEGTVNLNYGYTF	TGCAGCGTTGAAGGGACGGTAAACCTTAACTATGGCTACACCTTC
TRBV9	NA	TRBJ1-5	many	CASSVGSEFQPQHF	TGTGCCAGCAGCGTAGGGAGTGAATTTCAGCCCCAGCATTTT
TRBV6-1	NA	TRBJ2-7	NA	CASTEVLYEQYF	TGTGCCAGCACTGAGGTCCTATACGAGCAGTACTTC
TRBV11-2	NA	TRBJ2-6	few	CASSLGVAGSGANVLTF	TGTGCCAGCAGTCTAGGGGTCGCAGGCTCTGGGGCCAACGTCCTGACTTTC
TRBV30	TRBD1	TRBJ2-1	NA	CAWSVLRTGHNEQFF	TGTGCCTGGAGTGTACTCAGGACAGGCCACAATGAGCAGTTCTTC
TRBV29-1	TRBD1	TRBJ2-3	many	CSVEEEGAGQFTDTQYF	TGCAGCGTTGAAGAAGAGGGGGCGGGCCAATTCACAGATACGCAGTATTTT